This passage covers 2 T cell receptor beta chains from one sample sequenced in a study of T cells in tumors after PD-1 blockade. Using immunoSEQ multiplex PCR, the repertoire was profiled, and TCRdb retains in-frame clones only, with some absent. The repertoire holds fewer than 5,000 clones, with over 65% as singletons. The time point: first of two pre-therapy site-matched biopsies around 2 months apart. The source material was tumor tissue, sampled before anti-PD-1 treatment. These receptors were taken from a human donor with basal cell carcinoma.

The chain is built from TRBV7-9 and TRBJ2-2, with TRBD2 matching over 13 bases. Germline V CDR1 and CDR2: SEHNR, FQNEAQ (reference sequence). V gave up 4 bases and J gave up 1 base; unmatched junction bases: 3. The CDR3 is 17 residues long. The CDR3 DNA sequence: TGTGCCAGCAGCTCGGGACTAGCGGGGCAGAACACCGGGGAGCTGTTTTTT. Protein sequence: CASSSGLAGQNTGELFF.

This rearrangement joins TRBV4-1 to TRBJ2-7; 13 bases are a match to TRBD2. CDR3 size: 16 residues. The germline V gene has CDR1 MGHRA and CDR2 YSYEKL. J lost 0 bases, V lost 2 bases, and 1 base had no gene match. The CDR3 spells CASSQRLAGGSYEQYF. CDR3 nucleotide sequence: TGCGCCAGCAGCCAACGACTAGCGGGGGGCTCCTACGAGCAGTACTTC.